These T cell receptor beta chains were read from a single sample in a study of blood T cell repertoires in COVID-19. The table came from immunoSEQ multiplex PCR; TCRdb's copy has only in-frame clones and leaves some out. The data hold over 250,000 clones, with around 92% observed a single time. Sequenced input: PBMCs or T cells enriched from blood (not recorded which). The source of these receptors is a woman aged 55-70 years who had recovered from COVID-19. Each CDR3 is given with its conserved first and last residue. Fields, in order: clone size, J gene, V gene, CDR3 length, D gene, CDR3 DNA, CDR3 protein. D genes are given only for firm matches. The listing skips clone size in some rows; elsewhere it reads once, few, many or a size class.

clone size: NA
J gene: TRBJ2-5
V gene: TRBV29-1
CDR3 length: 14
D gene: TRBD1
CDR3 DNA: TGCAGCGTTCTCCCGGGACAGCGAAGAGAGACCCAGTACTTC
CDR3 protein: CSVLPGQRRETQYF

clone size: NA
J gene: TRBJ2-3
V gene: TRBV9
CDR3 length: 13
D gene: NA
CDR3 DNA: TGTGCCAGCAGCAGAGCGGCAACAGATACGCAGTATTTT
CDR3 protein: CASSRAATDTQYF

clone size: few
J gene: TRBJ1-2
V gene: TRBV5-1
CDR3 length: 14
D gene: NA
CDR3 DNA: TGCGCCAGCAGCTTGGGACAGCCCTACTATGGCTACACCTTC
CDR3 protein: CASSLGQPYYGYTF

clone size: NA
J gene: TRBJ1-2
V gene: TRBV5-1
CDR3 length: 16
D gene: NA
CDR3 DNA: TGCGCCAGCAGCCAAACCGGACAGCCTACTAACTATGGCTACACCTTC
CDR3 protein: CASSQTGQPTNYGYTF

clone size: NA
J gene: TRBJ2-7
V gene: TRBV11-3
CDR3 length: 13
D gene: NA
CDR3 DNA: TGTGCCAGCAGCCAACTAAAGGCCGGCGAGCAGTACTTC
CDR3 protein: CASSQLKAGEQYF

clone size: NA
J gene: TRBJ2-3
V gene: TRBV2
CDR3 length: 12
D gene: TRBD2
CDR3 DNA: TGTGCCAGCCGGGGGGATACAGATACGCAGTATTTT
CDR3 protein: CASRGDTDTQYF

clone size: NA
J gene: TRBJ1-1
V gene: TRBV11-3
CDR3 length: 17
D gene: NA
CDR3 DNA: TGTGCCAGCAGCTCGCAGCCGGGGGTCGCCGCTAACACTGAAGCTTTCTTT
CDR3 protein: CASSSQPGVAANTEAFF

clone size: NA
J gene: TRBJ2-2
V gene: TRBV10-1
CDR3 length: 13
D gene: NA
CDR3 DNA: TGCGCCAGCAGTAGGAGAAACACCGGGGAGCTGTTTTTT
CDR3 protein: CASSRRNTGELFF

clone size: NA
J gene: TRBJ2-1
V gene: TRBV7-2
CDR3 length: 16
D gene: TRBD1
CDR3 DNA: TGTGCCAGCAGCTTAGCGCTGGGACAGGGTCACAATGAGCAGTTCTTC
CDR3 protein: CASSLALGQGHNEQFF

clone size: NA
J gene: TRBJ1-2
V gene: TRBV30
CDR3 length: 14
D gene: TRBD1
CDR3 DNA: TGTGCCTGGAGTCTAGGGGACAGGGGATATGGCTACACCTTC
CDR3 protein: CAWSLGDRGYGYTF

clone size: NA
J gene: TRBJ1-2
V gene: TRBV5-1
CDR3 length: 14
D gene: NA
CDR3 DNA: TGCGCCAGCAGCTTGACGCAGGGGAGGGATGGCTACACCTTC
CDR3 protein: CASSLTQGRDGYTF

clone size: NA
J gene: TRBJ1-2
V gene: TRBV15
CDR3 length: 18
D gene: NA
CDR3 DNA: TGTGCCACCAGCAGAGATTGGCGACAGACAGGCTATAACTATGGCTACACCTTC
CDR3 protein: CATSRDWRQTGYNYGYTF

clone size: NA
J gene: TRBJ1-1
V gene: TRBV10-3
CDR3 length: 13
D gene: NA
CDR3 DNA: TGTGCCATCAGTCGGGAAAAGAACACTGAAGCTTTCTTT
CDR3 protein: CAISREKNTEAFF

clone size: NA
J gene: TRBJ1-3
V gene: TRBV4-2
CDR3 length: 16
D gene: NA
CDR3 DNA: TGTGCCAGCAGCCAAGATCCGACAGACTCTGGAAACACCATATATTTT
CDR3 protein: CASSQDPTDSGNTIYF

clone size: NA
J gene: TRBJ2-7
V gene: TRBV6-1
CDR3 length: 14
D gene: NA
CDR3 DNA: TGTGCCAGCAGCGAAGGACTAACCATCTACGAGCAGTACTTC
CDR3 protein: CASSEGLTIYEQYF

clone size: once
J gene: TRBJ2-7
V gene: TRBV7-8
CDR3 length: 14
D gene: TRBD2
CDR3 DNA: TGTGCCAGCAGCTTGGGGAGGGTGGACTACGAGCAGTACTTC
CDR3 protein: CASSLGRVDYEQYF

clone size: NA
J gene: TRBJ2-1
V gene: TRBV9
CDR3 length: 16
D gene: NA
CDR3 DNA: TGTGCCAGCAGCGTAGGAGGGCCATTTACCTACAATGAGCAGTTCTTC
CDR3 protein: CASSVGGPFTYNEQFF

clone size: NA
J gene: TRBJ1-4
V gene: TRBV28
CDR3 length: 14
D gene: NA
CDR3 DNA: TGTGCCAGCAGTCTACAGGGTAATCGTGTAAAACTGTTTTTT
CDR3 protein: CASSLQGNRVKLFF

clone size: NA
J gene: TRBJ1-2
V gene: TRBV13
CDR3 length: 17
D gene: TRBD1
CDR3 DNA: TGTGCCAGCAGCCTCAGTGGGGGACAGGGGAGTCCGCGAGGCTACACCTTC
CDR3 protein: CASSLSGGQGSPRGYTF

clone size: NA
J gene: TRBJ2-7
V gene: TRBV4-1
CDR3 length: 15
D gene: TRBD2
CDR3 DNA: TGCGCCAGCAGCCAAGATCCGGGAGGGGCCTACGAGCAGTACTTC
CDR3 protein: CASSQDPGGAYEQYF

clone size: NA
J gene: TRBJ1-2
V gene: TRBV10-3
CDR3 length: 15
D gene: NA
CDR3 DNA: TGTGCCATCACCGCCCCGGACAGAGGATACTATGGCTACACCTTC
CDR3 protein: CAITAPDRGYYGYTF

clone size: NA
J gene: TRBJ2-3
V gene: TRBV12-3/TRBV12-4
CDR3 length: 13
D gene: TRBD1
CDR3 DNA: TGTGCCACCGCCTTCAGGGGGAGAGATACGCAGTATTTT
CDR3 protein: CATAFRGRDTQYF

clone size: NA
J gene: TRBJ2-4
V gene: TRBV3-1/TRBV3-2
CDR3 length: 14
D gene: NA
CDR3 DNA: TGTGCCAGCAGCCCCGGTGTAGCCAAAAACATTCAGTACTTC
CDR3 protein: CASSPGVAKNIQYF

clone size: NA
J gene: TRBJ1-5
V gene: TRBV5-1
CDR3 length: 15
D gene: NA
CDR3 DNA: TGCGCCAGCAGCTTGGTTGGACGGGAGGATCAGCCCCAGCATTTT
CDR3 protein: CASSLVGREDQPQHF

clone size: NA
J gene: TRBJ1-1
V gene: TRBV6-5
CDR3 length: 15
D gene: TRBD1
CDR3 DNA: TGTGCCAGCAGTCGGACAGGGGGCATGGGCACTGAAGCTTTCTTT
CDR3 protein: CASSRTGGMGTEAFF

clone size: NA
J gene: TRBJ2-5
V gene: TRBV7-9
CDR3 length: 11
D gene: NA
CDR3 DNA: TGTGCCAGCAGCCCAGGAGAGACCCAGTACTTC
CDR3 protein: CASSPGETQYF

clone size: once
J gene: TRBJ1-4
V gene: TRBV21-1
CDR3 length: 16
D gene: NA
CDR3 DNA: TGTGCCAGCAGCCCGGGTGACCTGTTTGTCGGCGAAAAACTGTTTTTT
CDR3 protein: CASSPGDLFVGEKLFF

clone size: NA
J gene: TRBJ2-2
V gene: TRBV5-1
CDR3 length: 17
D gene: TRBD1
CDR3 DNA: TGCGCCAGCAGCCGTTCCTCTGACAGGGCAGGGGGCGGGGAGCTGTTTTTT
CDR3 protein: CASSRSSDRAGGGELFF

clone size: NA
J gene: TRBJ2-1
V gene: TRBV2
CDR3 length: 15
D gene: TRBD2
CDR3 DNA: TGTGCCAGCAGAAGCGGGGCGAGCTCCTACAATGAGCAGTTCTTC
CDR3 protein: CASRSGASSYNEQFF

clone size: few
J gene: TRBJ2-3
V gene: TRBV19
CDR3 length: 16
D gene: TRBD2
CDR3 DNA: TGTGCCAGTAGTATGGCTAGCGGAGGGTTCACAGATACGCAGTATTTT
CDR3 protein: CASSMASGGFTDTQYF

clone size: NA
J gene: TRBJ1-1
V gene: TRBV2
CDR3 length: 15
D gene: NA
CDR3 DNA: TGTGCCAGCAGTGAGACGGACAGAGTGAACACTGAAGCTTTCTTT
CDR3 protein: CASSETDRVNTEAFF

clone size: NA
J gene: TRBJ2-1
V gene: TRBV3-1/TRBV3-2
CDR3 length: 13
D gene: TRBD2
CDR3 DNA: TGTGCCAGCAGCCCGACTAGCCTCAATGAGCAGTTCTTC
CDR3 protein: CASSPTSLNEQFF

clone size: NA
J gene: TRBJ2-5
V gene: TRBV5-1
CDR3 length: 13
D gene: NA
CDR3 DNA: TGCGCCAGCAGCTTGGAGAGTAAAGAGACCCAGTACTTC
CDR3 protein: CASSLESKETQYF

clone size: once
J gene: TRBJ1-5
V gene: TRBV7-9
CDR3 length: 15
D gene: NA
CDR3 DNA: TGTGCCAGCAGCAAGGACTCAGGGGTTTATCAGCCCCAGCATTTT
CDR3 protein: CASSKDSGVYQPQHF

clone size: NA
J gene: TRBJ1-1
V gene: TRBV4-1
CDR3 length: 14
D gene: NA
CDR3 DNA: TGCGCCAGCAGCCAAAACAGGGAGAACACTGAAGCTTTCTTT
CDR3 protein: CASSQNRENTEAFF

clone size: NA
J gene: TRBJ2-1
V gene: TRBV27
CDR3 length: 16
D gene: TRBD1
CDR3 DNA: TGTGCCAGCACCCAAAGGGGGGACAGGGGGTTCCATGAGCAGTTCTTC
CDR3 protein: CASTQRGDRGFHEQFF

clone size: NA
J gene: TRBJ2-7
V gene: TRBV5-4
CDR3 length: 16
D gene: NA
CDR3 DNA: TGTGCCAGCAGCTTGTCGGGAAACTCTGGGAGATACGAGCAGTACTTC
CDR3 protein: CASSLSGNSGRYEQYF

clone size: NA
J gene: TRBJ2-3
V gene: TRBV30
CDR3 length: 11
D gene: NA
CDR3 DNA: TGTGCCTGGAGTCCCTCAGATACGCAGTATTTT
CDR3 protein: CAWSPSDTQYF

clone size: NA
J gene: TRBJ1-2
V gene: TRBV24-1
CDR3 length: 13
D gene: NA
CDR3 DNA: TGTGCCACCAGCGAAGGCGGAGATTATGGCTACACCTTC
CDR3 protein: CATSEGGDYGYTF

clone size: NA
J gene: TRBJ1-5
V gene: TRBV19
CDR3 length: 15
D gene: TRBD1
CDR3 DNA: TGTGCCAGTAGTACCCGGGACAGGGTCAATCAGCCCCAGCATTTT
CDR3 protein: CASSTRDRVNQPQHF